This is a list of T cell receptor beta chains from one sample in a study of spatial heterogeneity in lung cancer. TCRdb re-called the 5' RACE reads through MiXCR, storing one row per CDR3 protein. The sample consists of about 80,000 distinct CDR3 sequences, around 7.3% of them appearing once. The specimen was PBMCs, collected at surgery. The receptors were gathered from a male donor with early-stage non-small cell lung cancer. Both conserved end residues are part of each CDR3. Each record gives: J gene, clone size, D gene, V gene, CDR3 protein, CDR3 DNA. D genes are given only for firm matches. Part of the rows lack a size; the others show once, few, many or a class for expanded clones.

TRBJ1-1 | many | NA | TRBV7-9 | CASRSYRESAFF | TGTGCCAGCAGGAGTTACAGGGAGTCGGCTTTCTTT
TRBJ2-7 | few | TRBD2 | TRBV12-3/TRBV12-4 | CASSGTNQRYYEQYF | TGTGCCAGCAGTGGGACTAACCAACGCTACTACGAGCAGTACTTC
TRBJ2-2 | NA | TRBD2 | TRBV5-1 | CASSWIAGETGELFF | TGCGCCAGCAGCTGGATAGCGGGGGAAACCGGGGAGCTGTTTTTT
TRBJ2-7 | many | TRBD2 | TRBV6-2/TRBV6-3 | CASSWDYYEQYF | TGTGCCAGCAGTTGGGACTACTACGAGCAGTACTTC
TRBJ1-5 | few | NA | TRBV7-9 | CASSLSGGGHQPQHF | TGTGCCAGCAGCTTGAGTGGTGGGGGACATCAGCCCCAGCATTTT
TRBJ2-1 | many | TRBD2 | TRBV24-1 | CATSGTTSVWPYNEQFF | TGTGCCACCAGTGGGACTACTAGCGTTTGGCCCTACAATGAGCAGTTCTTC
TRBJ2-3 | NA | NA | TRBV18 | CASSRLVADTQYF | TGTGCCAGCTCCCGGCTCGTGGCAGATACGCAGTATTTT
TRBJ2-7 | many | NA | TRBV3-1 | CASSQGGSGEQYF | TGTGCCAGCAGCCAAGGAGGAAGCGGCGAGCAGTACTTC
TRBJ2-3 | NA | NA | TRBV5-5 | CASSFGTGTDTQYF | TGTGCCAGCAGCTTTGGCACAGGCACAGATACGCAGTATTTT
TRBJ1-1 | NA | NA | TRBV27 | CASSLTVMNTEAFF | TGTGCCAGCAGTTTGACGGTAATGAACACTGAAGCTTTCTTT
TRBJ2-2 | few | NA | TRBV19 | CASREQEALTGELFF | TGTGCCAGTCGGGAACAGGAAGCATTGACCGGGGAGCTGTTTTTT
TRBJ1-1 | once | TRBD1 | TRBV3-1 | CASSYEGAAEAFF | TGTGCCAGCAGCTACGAGGGGGCCGCTGAAGCTTTCTTT
TRBJ1-6 | NA | TRBD1 | TRBV6-5 | CASSYGQGAWNSPLHF | TGTGCCAGCAGTTACGGGCAGGGGGCTTGGAATTCACCCCTCCACTTT
TRBJ1-1 | NA | NA | TRBV6-5 | CASSLAGMNTEAFF | TGTGCCAGCAGTTTGGCGGGGATGAACACTGAAGCTTTCTTT
TRBJ2-1 | many | NA | TRBV23-1 | CASSQSGASEGDCNEQFF | TGCGCCAGCAGTCAATCTGGGGCTAGCGAGGGGGACTGCAATGAGCAGTTCTTC
TRBJ2-7 | many | TRBD1 | TRBV29-1 | CSVGARVQGDEQYF | TGCAGCGTTGGAGCTAGGGTACAGGGGGACGAGCAGTACTTC
TRBJ2-1 | few | NA | TRBV5-5 | CASSLFTRNEQFF | TGTGCCAGCAGCTTGTTCACCCGGAATGAGCAGTTCTTC
TRBJ1-2 | few | NA | TRBV27 | CASRAFSNYGYTF | TGTGCCAGCAGGGCATTTTCTAACTATGGCTACACCTTC
TRBJ2-7 | many | TRBD1 | TRBV6-2/TRBV6-3 | CASSFLRDRVAYEQYF | TGTGCCAGCAGTTTTCTCAGGGACAGGGTCGCCTACGAGCAGTACTTC
TRBJ2-2 | many | TRBD2 | TRBV5-1 | CASSSRTSGNTGELFF | TGCGCCAGCAGCTCTAGGACTAGCGGGAACACCGGGGAGCTGTTTTTT
TRBJ2-7 | many | TRBD1 | TRBV10-3 | CAIRETGGSYEQYF | TGTGCCATCAGGGAGACAGGGGGAAGCTACGAGCAGTACTTC
TRBJ2-1 | many | NA | TRBV7-6 | CASSPRGYNEQFF | TGTGCCAGCAGCCCTCGGGGTTACAATGAGCAGTTCTTC
TRBJ2-4 | few | TRBD1 | TRBV4-1 | CASSQDRGQGQLAKNIQYF | TGCGCCAGCAGCCAAGATAGGGGACAGGGACAACTAGCCAAAAACATTCAGTACTTC
TRBJ2-5 | many | TRBD2 | TRBV19 | CASGGVMTQYF | TGTGCCAGTGGGGGGGTTATGACCCAGTACTTC
TRBJ2-1 | few | TRBD2 | TRBV24-1 | CATSAASGATGEQFF | TGTGCCACCAGTGCCGCGAGCGGGGCCACGGGGGAGCAGTTCTTC
TRBJ2-7 | NA | TRBD2 | TRBV14 | CASSHRRGRAHEQYF | TGTGCCAGCAGCCACCGTCGCGGGAGGGCCCACGAGCAGTACTTC
TRBJ1-2 | few | NA | TRBV19 | CASSTLSNRAMDGYTF | TGTGCCAGTTCCACACTTTCTAACAGGGCAATGGATGGCTACACCTTC
TRBJ2-3 | few | NA | TRBV9 | CASSVQATNTQYF | TGTGCCAGCAGCGTACAAGCGACCAATACGCAGTATTTT
TRBJ1-1 | many | TRBD1 | TRBV24-1 | CATSDGQGPEAFF | TGTGCCACCAGTGATGGACAGGGGCCTGAAGCTTTCTTT
TRBJ1-2 | many | TRBD1 | TRBV9 | CASSAAGTVNYGYTF | TGTGCCAGCAGCGCCGCGGGGACAGTGAACTATGGCTACACCTTC
TRBJ1-6 | many | NA | TRBV7-9 | CASSLGDTGNSPLHF | TGTGCCAGCAGCTTAGGAGACACGGGAAATTCACCCCTCCACTTT
TRBJ1-5 | few | TRBD1 | TRBV2 | CASRETGGGNQPQHF | TGTGCCAGCAGGGAGACAGGGGGTGGCAATCAGCCCCAGCATTTT
TRBJ2-2 | once | NA | TRBV29-1 | CSANREDTGELFF | TGCAGCGCTAACAGGGAGGACACCGGGGAGCTGTTTTTT
TRBJ2-2 | few | TRBD2 | TRBV27 | CASSLKGAGAQQAGELFF | TGTGCCAGCAGTTTAAAGGGAGCGGGGGCCCAACAAGCCGGGGAGCTGTTTTTT
TRBJ2-1 | NA | NA | TRBV12-3/TRBV12-4 | CASSSWGETNRDEQFF | TGTGCCAGCAGTTCTTGGGGGGAGACTAATCGGGATGAGCAGTTCTTC
TRBJ1-6 | many | NA | TRBV9 | CASSFPNSPLHF | TGTGCCAGCAGCTTTCCTAATTCACCCCTCCACTTT
TRBJ2-6 | NA | TRBD1 | TRBV4-3 | CASSQDTTIPGTGHSGANVLTF | TGCGCCAGCAGCCAAGATACCACAATTCCCGGGACAGGGCACTCTGGGGCCAACGTCCTGACTTTC